The clone carrying this TCR beta chain was seen more than once but under ten times. TCRdb re-analysed the 5' RACE reads in MiXCR, keeping a single row per CDR3 protein. The sample contains some 8,000 distinct CDR3 sequences, 40% to 65% of which appear only once. The J segment lost 8 bases and the V segment lost 1 base, leaving 7 bases of the junction unmatched. The length of the CDR3 is 16 residues. Germline V gives CDR1 SGHVS, CDR2 FQNEAQ. The chain joins TRBV7-8 to TRBJ1-6, with 8 bases aligning to TRBD1. The origin of this receptor is a female donor with breast cancer. The sample comprised memory CD4+ T cells sorted from a lymph node. Subset given: memory CD4+ T cells, CD4+CD45RO+CD25-. CDR3 coding DNA: TGTGCCAGCAGCTTAGATACAGGGGGTTTTTATTCACCCCTCCACTTT. As protein: CASSLDTGGFYSPLHF.